This T cell receptor beta chain was identified during a study of CD8+ T cells in alopecia areata. Study findings and constraints: In patients, TCRs were shared less clearly than in mice, and HLA may possibly be involved. Greater clonality was observed in lesional scalp samples, especially alopecia totalis/universalis, versus normal scalp.

Germline CDR1 and CDR2: MGHRA and YSYEKL. The V gene end was trimmed by 1 base and the J gene end by 1 base; junction bases not matched to a gene: 2. The CDR3 spans 15 residues. On this clone itself: Its specificity is unknown.

Sequencing templates came from extracted RNA that was reverse transcribed into cDNA. Measured with immunoSEQ multiplex PCR; TCRdb has only the in-frame clones, and not every one. This table holds 65,000 to 95,000 clones, 51% found once. Sequencing input: NKG2D-high CD8+ T cells sorted from blood. The chain employs TRBV4-1 and TRBJ1-1, with 8 bases that match TRBD1. This clonotype was obtained from a human donor with alopecia areata. CDR3 protein: CASSQVGTGNTEAFF. The CDR3 region has the DNA TGCGCCAGCAGCCAAGTTGGGACAGGGAACACTGAAGCTTTCTTT.